One and the same sample provided the 11 T cell receptor beta chains below, sequenced in a study of blood T cell repertoires in COVID-19 (dated by TCRdb to about 2020). The library was made by the immunoSEQ multiplex PCR assay. Imported from immuneACCESS, the table was reduced by TCRdb to in-frame sequences with V and J called. These copies leave out some clones; in studies compared against another copy, an unresolved V gene accounts for under half, and the cause of the remainder is not known. This sample gives about 21,000 clones in total; roughly 85% of them show up just once. The ten largest clones add up to 5% to 7% of the sample. The specimen sequenced was peripheral blood. These receptor sequences come from a human donor in a cohort sampled during active COVID-19.

The rearrangement uses TRBV5-6 and TRBJ1-2, with D maybe TRBD1 (5 bases). In germline, CDR1 is SGHDT, CDR2 YYEEEE. V lost 0 bases, J lost 10 bases, and 19 bases lay in between. There are 15 residues in the CDR3. CDR3 in DNA: TGTGCCAGCAGCTTGGTGGAGGTCACCGGGACTGACTACACCTTC. Its protein is CASSLVEVTGTDYTF.

This chain uses TRBV11-2 with TRBJ2-7; 7 nucleotides line up with TRBD2. The ends lost 1 base at V and 1 base at J; junction bases unmatched: 4. CDR1 and CDR2 from the germline V gene are SGHAT and FQNNGV. The CDR3 is made up of 15 amino acids. The CDR3 sequence: CASSLVDSGSYEQYF. The CDR3 DNA reads as TGTGCCAGCAGCTTAGTAGATAGCGGGTCCTACGAGCAGTACTTC.

V is TRBV3-1 (or the pseudogene TRBV3-2) and J is TRBJ1-2; D gene unclear. CDR3 size: 14 residues. Germline V gene lookup returns CDR1 LGHDT and CDR2 YNNKEL (reference sequence). V lost 4 bases, J lost 7 bases, and 16 bases lay in between. In DNA, the CDR3 is TGTGCCAGCAGCCGTCTTGAGGGAGGTTTTGGCTACACCTTC. Translation: CASSRLEGGFGYTF.

This chain uses TRBV19 with TRBJ1-1; possible D gene TRBD1, 6 bases. Trimming removed 5 bases from V and 1 base from J, with 8 bases in between. This CDR3 spans 13 amino acids. CDR1 LNHDA and CDR2 SQIVND come from the germline V gene (reference sequence). CDR3 region: CASSYRANTEAFF. CDR3 nucleotides: TGTGCCAGTAGTTACAGGGCGAACACTGAAGCTTTCTTT.

V gene TRBV15 combines with J gene TRBJ2-7, with D uncertain. The CDR3 spans 16 residues. Germline CDR1 is LNHNV and CDR2 is YYDKDF (reference sequence). V was pared by 0 bases and J by 0 bases, with 12 bases between. The CDR3 sequence: CATSRDETSSSYEQYF. The CDR3 region has the DNA TGTGCCACCAGCAGAGACGAGACTTCGAGCTCCTACGAGCAGTACTTC.

This clone was observed a single time. The genes are TRBV6-5 and TRBJ1-5, with D perhaps matching TRBD1 (5 bases). V lost 7 bases and J 5 bases, leaving 18 bases between the germline ends. This CDR3 is 15 amino acids long. Germline CDR1 and CDR2: MNHEY and SVGAGI. The CDR3 nucleotides read TGTGCCAGCATCACCAGGCAGGGAAGGGATCAGCCCCAGCATTTT. It codes for CASITRQGRDQPQHF.

This clone was seen just once. The chain carries TRBV11-2 and TRBJ1-1; D is unresolved. Per germline, CDR1 SGHAT and CDR2 FQNNGV. Deletions cut 7 bases from V and 3 bases from J, with 12 bases between. The CDR3 extends over 13 amino acids. CDR3 DNA sequence: TGTGCCAGCACCTGGCGGCAGTACACTGAAGCTTTCTTT. Its protein product is CASTWRQYTEAFF.

The chain links TRBV2 to TRBJ2-1; 7 bases agree with TRBD2. CDR3 length: 15 residues. Germline lookup yields CDR1 SNHLY and CDR2 FYNNEI. V dropped 2 bases and J dropped 4; count of bases not matched to a gene: 5. The DNA of the CDR3 is TGTGCCAGCAGTGAACTGGGAGGGTTTTACAATGAGCAGTTCTTC. Residues: CASSELGGFYNEQFF.

This chain links TRBV4-1 with TRBJ1-3, with D uncertain. V was trimmed by 2 bases and J by 2 bases, leaving 13 bases between them. Germline V gene data show CDR1 as MGHRA and CDR2 as YSYEKL. The CDR3 is 16 residues long. CDR3 DNA: TGCGCCAGCAGCCAACGGTCTGCCTTCACTGGAAACACCATATATTTT. This encodes CASSQRSAFTGNTIYF.

There are a few counts of this clone. The CDR3 reads CASSGPGQGVYQPQHF. The CDR3 DNA is TGTGCCAGCAGTGGACCGGGACAGGGGGTCTATCAGCCCCAGCATTTT. The rearrangement uses TRBV6-1 and TRBJ1-5, with 11 bases matching TRBD1. The CDR3 sequence is 16 residues long. CDR1 MNHNS and CDR2 SASEGT come from the germline V gene. Trimming at V came to 4 bases and at J to 5 bases, leaving 7 bases not matched to a gene.

This CDR3 is CASSQERGGRPQHF. The CDR3 DNA is TGCGCCAGCAGCCAAGAACGGGGAGGAAGGCCCCAGCATTTT. This chain links TRBV4-1 with TRBJ1-5; no firm D call. CDR1 is MGHRA, CDR2 YSYEKL, per germline. The CDR3 extends over 14 amino acids. Trimming pared 0 bases from V and 9 bases from J, leaving 12 bases between.